This T cell receptor beta chain stems from a study of T cells in Graves' hyperthyroidism and ophthalmopathy. Study-level findings and limits: Expanded thyroid clonotypes (above 0.001) were mostly also found in blood. Model predictions of ophthalmopathy came a median approximately 6.8 months before onset.

CDR1 is DFQATT and CDR2 is SNEGSKA in the germline V gene (reference sequence). This CDR3 comprises 13 residues. The V end was cut by 0 bases, the J end by 5 bases, with 9 bases between. This clonotype was observed at least ten times. The target antigen is unknown. Researchers amplified the TCR beta CDR3 regions from RNA transcripts. During a first-round RT-PCR of the TCR CDR3, the HTBI primer set was used. TCRdb reanalysed the multiplex PCR reads using MiXCR and keeps one entry per CDR3 protein. The repertoire consists of approximately 690,000 distinct CDR3 sequences, with around 21% occurring once and the leading ten covering roughly 30%.

The genes are TRBV20-1 and TRBJ2-3, with D possibly matching TRBD2 (5 bases). Sequencing used blood. The source is a young man with Graves' ophthalmopathy. As DNA, the CDR3 is TGCAGTGCTAGAGAGGACTTAGGAGATACGCAGTATTTT. Encoded protein: CSAREDLGDTQYF.